Many counts were recorded for the clone carrying this T cell receptor beta chain. No antigen is known for it. The sample originates from a study of blood T cells in healthy people across ages. Broader study findings: Donor CMV status, an unknown factor, possibly confounded changes in expanded clonotypes.

This CDR3 contains 14 residues. V shed 7 bases and J shed 5 bases, with 17 bases lying between them. Next came a second PCR, run for about 7 to 12 cycles, which used a sample-barcoded 5' primer along with a J-beta primer mix. Unique molecular identifiers of 12 random nucleotides labeled each cDNA. TCRdb reprocessed the 5' RACE reads with MiXCR, giving one entry per CDR3 protein. The sample has 600,000 or so distinct CDR3 sequences, less than 35% seen once. The sequencing sample was made of blood. The sequence came from a woman of 80 years or more in good health. The rearrangement links TRBV12-3 or TRBV12-4 to TRBJ1-2; TRBD1 is a possible D gene (5 bases). CDR3 protein: CASTRGREAYGYTF. The CDR3 DNA follows: TGTGCCAGCACCCGAGGCAGGGAAGCTTATGGCTACACCTTC.